This TCR beta chain emerged from a study of cytotoxic CD8 clonotypes in ibrutinib-treated CLL. Across the whole study: Outcomes included 24 partial and 2 complete responses; after median roughly six years, around 15 stayed remitted and 12 progressed. Study-level results: Rare overall, public clonotypes shrank or held steady under therapy. Clonality (at baseline) was higher than in age-matched healthy donors and tracked circulating CD8+ T-cell counts.

PBMCs that had been cryopreserved were the source of 2 to 2.5 micrograms of genomic DNA for TCR beta libraries. V dropped 1 base and J dropped 1 base, with 10 bases sitting between them. Germline V lookup: CDR1 SGHDN, CDR2 FVKESK. This CDR3 has 15 amino acids. On this clone itself: What it binds is not known.

Some clones are missing from TCRdb's copy, which holds only in-frame ones; the method was immunoSEQ multiplex PCR. The table records tens of thousands of clones, around 68% of them present only once. The input for sequencing was PBMCs, taken after 12 months of ibrutinib treatment. The clonotype originates from a human donor with chronic lymphocytic leukemia. V gene TRBV14 combines with J gene TRBJ1-1; D call uncertain. The CDR3 protein is CASSQGTARNTEAFF. The CDR3 nucleotides are TGTGCCAGCAGCCAAGGGACCGCCCGGAACACTGAAGCTTTCTTT.